The present T cell receptor beta chain was sequenced within a study of T-cell reconstitution after alpha-beta-depleted transplantation in children. V was pared by 4 bases and J by 5 bases, with 11 bases of the junction left unmatched. The CDR3 spans 16 residues. Germline-derived CDR1 and CDR2 are SGHTA and FQGTGA. Researchers prepared the TCRbeta library using unique molecular identifiers, the study reports. A single record per CDR3 protein comes from TCRdb applying MiXCR to the PCR reads. The sample shows hundreds of thousands of distinct CDR3 sequences, 15% to 20% of them seen only once. The chain recombines TRBV7-3 with TRBJ2-1, with 7 bases fitting TRBD1. This sequence originates from a human donor who donated a stem cell graft to a child with acute lymphoblastic leukemia. The sample in question was PBMCs from the stem cell graft donor, obtained from the stem cell graft. The CDR3 loop is CASSSFPLDRDNEQFF. The CDR3 DNA reads TGTGCCAGCAGCTCCTTCCCCCTCGACAGGGACAATGAGCAGTTCTTC.